Sequencing of this TCR beta chain was carried out in a study of cytomegalovirus exposure and HLA in healthy donors. Study summary: Among about 179 million T cells, an earlier analysis found about 110 million unique TCR beta sequences.

This PCR relied on a set of 60 Vbeta primers and 13 Jbeta primers. Profiled with immunoSEQ multiplex PCR; TCRdb holds only in-frame clones, not every one. The repertoire holds 190,000 or so clones, 80% seen once, with 0.5% to 0.8% in the top ten. Study results and caveats: Some highly shared sequence variants likely arose as a pipeline artifact. Cytomegalovirus-associated TCR beta chains were listed, numbering 150 to 200. Later analysis showed TCR association rates varying by HLA locus, highest for DRB1 and lowest for HLA-C.

For this clone: The antigen remains undetermined.

Germline V CDR1 and CDR2: GTSNPN, SVGIG (reference sequence). The CDR3 extends over 14 amino acids. The ends were cut back, 1 base at V and 11 bases at J, with 17 bases in the middle. Sequencing was done on a sample of PBMCs. This sequence was found in a boy under 18 in good health and CMV-seronegative. This chain uses TRBV30 with TRBJ1-4, with D unresolved. The CDR3 region is CAWSARNTLEKLFF. CDR3 sequence (DNA): TGTGCCTGGAGTGCAAGGAACACCCTGGAGAAACTGTTTTTT.